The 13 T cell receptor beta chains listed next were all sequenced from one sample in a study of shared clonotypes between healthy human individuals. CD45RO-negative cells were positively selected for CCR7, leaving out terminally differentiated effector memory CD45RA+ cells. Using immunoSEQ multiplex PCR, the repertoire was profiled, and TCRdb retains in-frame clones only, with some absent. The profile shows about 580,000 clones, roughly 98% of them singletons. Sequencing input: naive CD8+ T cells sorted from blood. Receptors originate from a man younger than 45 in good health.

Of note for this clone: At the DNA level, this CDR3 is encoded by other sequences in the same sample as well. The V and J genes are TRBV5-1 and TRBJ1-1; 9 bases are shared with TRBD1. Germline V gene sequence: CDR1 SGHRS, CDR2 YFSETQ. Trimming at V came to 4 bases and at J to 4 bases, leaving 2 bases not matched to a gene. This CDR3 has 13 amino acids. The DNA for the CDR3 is TGCGCCAGCAGCCTGACAGGGGGCACTGAAGCTTTCTTT. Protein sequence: CASSLTGGTEAFF.

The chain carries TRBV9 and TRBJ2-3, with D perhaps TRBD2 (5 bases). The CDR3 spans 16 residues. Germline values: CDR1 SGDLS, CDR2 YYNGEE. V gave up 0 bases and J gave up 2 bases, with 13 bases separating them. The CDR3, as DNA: TGTGCCAGCAGCGTAGTTGATAGCGTACTCACAGATACGCAGTATTTT. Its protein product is CASSVVDSVLTDTQYF.

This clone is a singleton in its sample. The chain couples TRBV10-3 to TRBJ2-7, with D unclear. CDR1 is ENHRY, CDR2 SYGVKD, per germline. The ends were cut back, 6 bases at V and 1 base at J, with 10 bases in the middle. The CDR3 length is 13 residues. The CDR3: CAIRSQSSYEQYF. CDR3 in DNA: TGTGCCATCAGGTCACAGAGTTCCTACGAGCAGTACTTC.

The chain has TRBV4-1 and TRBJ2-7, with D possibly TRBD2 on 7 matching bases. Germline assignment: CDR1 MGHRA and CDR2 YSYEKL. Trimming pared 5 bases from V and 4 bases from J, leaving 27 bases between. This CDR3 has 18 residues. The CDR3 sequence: CASSSRGGAVRPIYEQYF. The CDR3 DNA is TGCGCCAGCAGCTCAAGGGGGGGGGCCGTTCGACCCATTTACGAGCAGTACTTC.

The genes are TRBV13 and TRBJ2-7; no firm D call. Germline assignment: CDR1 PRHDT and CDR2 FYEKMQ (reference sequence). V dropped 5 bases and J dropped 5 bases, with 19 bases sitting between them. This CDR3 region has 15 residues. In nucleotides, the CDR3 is TGTGCCAGCAGCCCCCTCACGGGCCCGTTGGACGAGCAGTACTTC. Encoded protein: CASSPLTGPLDEQYF.

The CDR3 DNA is TGTGCCAGCAGTTTTTTGGGGACCGCGAATGAAAAACTGTTTTTT. Translation gives CASSFLGTANEKLFF. The V and J genes are TRBV27 and TRBJ1-4, with D perhaps matching TRBD1 (5 bases). The CDR3 spans 15 residues. Germline V gene sequence: CDR1 MNHEY, CDR2 SMNVEV (reference sequence). The V end lost 3 bases, the J end lost 5 bases, and 13 bases lay between the germline ends.

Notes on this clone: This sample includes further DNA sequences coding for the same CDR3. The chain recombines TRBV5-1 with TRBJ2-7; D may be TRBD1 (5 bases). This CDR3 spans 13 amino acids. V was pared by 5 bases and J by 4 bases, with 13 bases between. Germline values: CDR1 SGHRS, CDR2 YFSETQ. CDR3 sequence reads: CASSPGRTYEQYF. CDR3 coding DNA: TGCGCCAGCAGTCCAGGGCGTACATACGAGCAGTACTTC.

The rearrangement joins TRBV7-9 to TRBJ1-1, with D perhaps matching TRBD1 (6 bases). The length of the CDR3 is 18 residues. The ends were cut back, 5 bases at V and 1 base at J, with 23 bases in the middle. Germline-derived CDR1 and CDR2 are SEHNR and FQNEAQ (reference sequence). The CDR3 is CASSPLDPGGRGNTEAFF. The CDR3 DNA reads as TGTGCCAGCAGCCCGCTCGACCCGGGGGGGCGGGGGAACACTGAAGCTTTCTTT.

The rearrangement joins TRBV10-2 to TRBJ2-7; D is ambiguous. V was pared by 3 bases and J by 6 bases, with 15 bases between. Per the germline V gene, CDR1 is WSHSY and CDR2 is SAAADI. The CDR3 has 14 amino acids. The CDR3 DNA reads TGCGCCAGCAGTGAAAGGTCAGTGGTGGGCGAGCAGTACTTC. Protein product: CASSERSVVGEQYF.

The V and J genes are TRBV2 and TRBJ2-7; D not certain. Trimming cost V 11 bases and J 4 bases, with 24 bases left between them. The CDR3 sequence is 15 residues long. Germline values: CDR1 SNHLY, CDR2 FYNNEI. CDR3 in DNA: TGTGCCCCCGCCCGGCAGGCTTTCGCGAATTACGAGCAGTACTTC. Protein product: CAPARQAFANYEQYF.

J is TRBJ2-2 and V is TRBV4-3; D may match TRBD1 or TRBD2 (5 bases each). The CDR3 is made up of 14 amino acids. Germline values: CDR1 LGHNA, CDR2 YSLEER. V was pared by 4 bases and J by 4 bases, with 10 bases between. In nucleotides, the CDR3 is TGCGCCAGCAGCCCGGGGACCTTCACCGGGGAGCTGTTTTTT. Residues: CASSPGTFTGELFF.

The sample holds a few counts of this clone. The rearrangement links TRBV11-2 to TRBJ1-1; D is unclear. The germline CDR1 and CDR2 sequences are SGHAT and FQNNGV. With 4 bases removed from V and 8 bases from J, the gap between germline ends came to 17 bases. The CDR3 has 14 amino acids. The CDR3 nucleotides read TGTGCCAGCAGCTACCCCCTTGGGCACATCGAAGCTTTCTTT. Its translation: CASSYPLGHIEAFF.

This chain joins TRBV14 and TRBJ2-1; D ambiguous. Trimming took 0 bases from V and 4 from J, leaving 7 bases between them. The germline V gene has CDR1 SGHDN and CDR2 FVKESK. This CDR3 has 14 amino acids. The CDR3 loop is CASSQDRPYNEQFF. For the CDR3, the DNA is TGTGCCAGCAGCCAAGACCGTCCTTACAATGAGCAGTTCTTC.